A single sample is the source of the 6 T cell receptor beta chains below, sequenced in a study of cytomegalovirus exposure and HLA in healthy donors. PCR was performed using 60 Vbeta and 13 Jbeta primers. Generated by immunoSEQ multiplex PCR, the TCRdb table keeps only in-frame clones and is missing some. The table records about 180,000 clones, 70% to 80% of them present only once. What was sequenced was PBMCs. The receptors were sampled from a man between 18 and 35 years old in good health and CMV-seronegative.

The chain employs TRBV18 and TRBJ2-2, with 7 bases lining up with TRBD1. The CDR3 is 14 amino acids. V was clipped by 6 bases and J by 3 bases; unmatched bases: 4. Germline lookup yields CDR1 KGHSH and CDR2 LQKENI. The CDR3 bases are TGTGCCAGCTCGTCCACAGGGGACACCGGGGAGCTGTTTTTT. The encoded protein is CASSSTGDTGELFF.

The J gene is TRBJ2-5, the V gene TRBV20-1, with 8 bases identical to TRBD2. This CDR3 has 11 residues. J was trimmed by 8 bases and V by 3 bases; bases with no gene match: 2. CDR1 is DFQATT and CDR2 is SNEGSKA in the germline V gene (reference sequence). The CDR3 DNA reads TGCAGTGCTAGGACTAGCGACACCCAGTACTTC. This gives the protein CSARTSDTQYF.

The sample holds a few counts of this clone. V is TRBV2 and J is TRBJ2-7, with D possibly being TRBD1 (5 bases). Trimming removed 8 bases at V and 7 bases at J, with 21 bases between. Germline CDR1 and CDR2: SNHLY and FYNNEI. The CDR3 spans 14 residues. The CDR3 loop is CASQLETGLGEQYF. The CDR3 DNA sequence: TGTGCCAGCCAATTAGAAACAGGTCTGGGGGAGCAGTACTTC.

The V call is TRBV19, the J call TRBJ2-7; 11 bases fit TRBD1. With V trimmed by 8 bases and J by 2 bases, 8 bases remained unmatched. The CDR3 contains 15 residues. CDR1 and CDR2 from the germline V gene are LNHDA and SQIVND (reference sequence). The CDR3 is CASSRPGQGAYEQYF. The CDR3 DNA reads as TGTGCCAGTTCCCGTCCGGGACAGGGGGCCTACGAGCAGTACTTC.

This chain connects TRBV27 to TRBJ2-7, with 11 positions matching TRBD2. This CDR3 contains 15 residues. Germline V lookup: CDR1 MNHEY, CDR2 SMNVEV (reference sequence). V shed 5 bases and J 6 bases; nucleotides not matched to a gene: 9. The CDR3 nucleotides are TGTGCCAGCAGTCTAGCGGGAGGCCCTTGGGGCGAGCAGTACTTC. Its protein is CASSLAGGPWGEQYF.

This clone was seen a single time. The chain recombines TRBV5-1 with TRBJ1-2; possibly TRBD1 for D (5 bases). The CDR3 is 17 residues long. From germline, CDR1 is SGHRS and CDR2 YFSETQ. The ends were cut back, 2 bases at V and 4 bases at J, with 21 bases in the middle. In DNA form, the CDR3 reads TGCGCCAGCAGCTTACGGGGGGAGACCCCATCCCCCTATGGCTACACCTTC. Protein sequence: CASSLRGETPSPYGYTF.